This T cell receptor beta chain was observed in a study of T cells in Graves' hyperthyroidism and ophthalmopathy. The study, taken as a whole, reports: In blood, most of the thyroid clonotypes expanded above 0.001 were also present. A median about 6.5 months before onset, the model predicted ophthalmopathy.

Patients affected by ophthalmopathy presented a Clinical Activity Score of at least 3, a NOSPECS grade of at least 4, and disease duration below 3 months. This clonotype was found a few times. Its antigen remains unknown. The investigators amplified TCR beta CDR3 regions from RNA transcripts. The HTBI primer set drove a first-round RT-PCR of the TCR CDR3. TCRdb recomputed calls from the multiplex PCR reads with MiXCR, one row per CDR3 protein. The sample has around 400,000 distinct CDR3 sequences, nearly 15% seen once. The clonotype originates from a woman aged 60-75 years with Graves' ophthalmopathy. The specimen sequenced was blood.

CDR3 residues: CASRSPYVGTDTQYF. CDR3 nucleotide sequence: TGTGCCAGCCGTTCTCCCTACGTCGGCACAGATACGCAGTATTTT. This chain connects TRBV27 to TRBJ2-3; no definite D call. Trimming took off 8 bases at V and 1 base at J, with 16 bases between the two ends. The CDR3 extends over 15 amino acids. Germline assignment: CDR1 MNHEY and CDR2 SMNVEV (reference sequence).